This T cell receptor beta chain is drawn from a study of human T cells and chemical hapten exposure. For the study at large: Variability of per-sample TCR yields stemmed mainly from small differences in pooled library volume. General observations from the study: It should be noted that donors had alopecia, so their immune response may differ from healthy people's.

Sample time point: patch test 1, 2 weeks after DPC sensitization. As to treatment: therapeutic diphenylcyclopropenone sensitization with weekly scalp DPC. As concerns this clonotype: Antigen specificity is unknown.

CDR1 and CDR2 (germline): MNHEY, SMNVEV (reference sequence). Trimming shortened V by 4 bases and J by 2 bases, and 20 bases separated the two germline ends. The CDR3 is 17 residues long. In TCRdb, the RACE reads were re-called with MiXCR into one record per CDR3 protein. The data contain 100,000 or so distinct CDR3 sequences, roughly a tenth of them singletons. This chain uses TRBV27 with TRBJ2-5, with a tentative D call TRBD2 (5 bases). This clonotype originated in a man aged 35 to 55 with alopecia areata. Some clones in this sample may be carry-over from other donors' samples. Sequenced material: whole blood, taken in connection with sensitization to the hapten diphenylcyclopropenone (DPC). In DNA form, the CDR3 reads TGTGCCAGCAGTTCGAAACGCCGCACGGACTCTCAAGAGACCCAGTACTTC. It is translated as CASSSKRRTDSQETQYF.